This T cell receptor (beta chain) came from a study of OX40 agonist ivuxolimab in advanced cancers. CDR3 size: 14 residues. V was trimmed by 2 bases and J by 1 base, leaving 8 bases between them. Germline values: CDR1 MNHEY, CDR2 SVGAGI. A note on this clone: Other DNA sequences in the sample encode the same CDR3.

TCRdb keeps only in-frame clones here, not all; method: immunoSEQ multiplex PCR. The table lists 75,000 to 80,000 clones, approximately 84% of them singletons. The clonotype comes from an adult with an advanced solid tumor such as melanoma, head and neck, liver or kidney cancer. The starting material was CD4+ or CD8+ T cells sorted from blood, obtained in a trial of the OX40 agonist ivuxolimab. The V and J genes are TRBV6-5 and TRBJ1-1; D perhaps matches TRBD1 (6 bases). CDR3 DNA: TGTGCCAGCAGTTACAGCAGGGGGAACACTGAAGCTTTCTTT. Its translation is CASSYSRGNTEAFF.